The entry below describes one T cell receptor beta chain. What it recognizes is unknown. For the second PCR, which ran for about 7 to 11 cycles, a sample-barcoded 5' primer and a J-beta primer mix were used. Tags on each cDNA molecule came from a template-switch adaptor with 12 random nucleotides. TCRdb recomputed calls from the 5' RACE reads with MiXCR, one row per CDR3 protein. The sample lists about 760,000 distinct CDR3 sequences; about 25% were seen once. The record originates from a study of blood T cells in healthy people across ages. Notes on the study in general: Unknown donor CMV status possibly confounded expanded clonotype changes.

Trimming took 2 bases from V and 3 from J; bases not matched to a gene: 13. The CDR3 is 16 residues long. CDR1 and CDR2 (germline): SQVTM, ANQGSEA. Researchers isolated at least 7 million PBMCs per sample. These data were also filed under a second study, of T cells of mothers and their children.

The source material was blood. The chain uses TRBV29-1 and TRBJ2-7, with TRBD2 matching 7 bases. The TCR was taken from a boy between 10 and 17 years old in good health. The CDR3 sequence is CSVELTTVAGYYEQYF. For the CDR3, the DNA is TGCAGCGTTGAATTAACAACAGTAGCGGGTTACTACGAGCAGTACTTC.